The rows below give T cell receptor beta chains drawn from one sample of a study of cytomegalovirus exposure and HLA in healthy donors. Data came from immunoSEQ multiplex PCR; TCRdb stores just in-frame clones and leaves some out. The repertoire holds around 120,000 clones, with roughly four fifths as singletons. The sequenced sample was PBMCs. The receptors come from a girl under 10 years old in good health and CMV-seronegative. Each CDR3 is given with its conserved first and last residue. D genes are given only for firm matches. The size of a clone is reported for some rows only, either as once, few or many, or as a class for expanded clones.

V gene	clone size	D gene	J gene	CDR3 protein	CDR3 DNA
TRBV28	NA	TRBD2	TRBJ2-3	CASSKWTSGSTDTQYF	TGTGCCAGCAGTAAATGGACTAGCGGGAGTACAGATACGCAGTATTTT
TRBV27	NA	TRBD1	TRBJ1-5	CASRGQGVGNQPQHF	TGTGCCAGCAGGGGACAGGGGGTCGGCAATCAGCCCCAGCATTTT
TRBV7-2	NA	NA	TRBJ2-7	CASSTLWTTSSEQYF	TGTGCCAGCAGCACACTTTGGACTACCTCCTCGGAGCAGTACTTC
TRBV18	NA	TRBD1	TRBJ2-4	CASSPRDSGDIQYF	TGTGCCAGCTCACCTCGGGACAGTGGGGACATTCAGTACTTC
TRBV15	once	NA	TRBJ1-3	CATSLQLSAGGNTIYF	TGTGCCACCAGCCTCCAGTTATCAGCGGGGGGAAACACCATATATTTT
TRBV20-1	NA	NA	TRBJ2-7	CSAGSSYEQYF	TGCAGTGCCGGGAGCTCCTACGAGCAGTACTTC
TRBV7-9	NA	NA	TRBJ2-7	CASSHTGSEQYF	TGTGCCAGCAGCCATACAGGGAGCGAGCAGTACTTC
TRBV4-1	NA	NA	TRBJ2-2	CASSQELAAFGSGELFF	TGCGCCAGCAGCCAAGAGTTGGCAGCGTTCGGGTCCGGGGAGCTGTTTTTT
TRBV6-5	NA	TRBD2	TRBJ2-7	CASSRTSGYEQYF	TGTGCCAGCAGTCGGACTAGCGGCTACGAGCAGTACTTC
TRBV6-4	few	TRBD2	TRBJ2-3	CASGAGDEADTQYF	TGTGCCAGCGGAGCGGGAGATGAGGCAGATACGCAGTATTTT
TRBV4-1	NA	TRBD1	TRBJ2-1	CASSQISRDRGRSEQFF	TGCGCCAGCAGCCAAATATCCCGGGACAGGGGGCGCAGTGAGCAGTTCTTC
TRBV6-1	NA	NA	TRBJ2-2	CASKEGGVGGELFF	TGTGCCAGCAAGGAGGGCGGAGTCGGAGGGGAGCTGTTTTTT
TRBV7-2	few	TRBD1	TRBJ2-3	CASRSGTGNQDTQYF	TGTGCCAGCAGATCCGGGACAGGAAACCAAGATACGCAGTATTTT
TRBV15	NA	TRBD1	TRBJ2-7	CATSRGQGFAYEQYF	TGTGCCACCAGCAGGGGACAGGGGTTTGCCTACGAGCAGTACTTC
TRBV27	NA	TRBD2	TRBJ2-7	CASSLRTLAGVTYEQYF	TGTGCCAGCAGTTTACGAACCTTAGCGGGAGTAACCTACGAGCAGTACTTC
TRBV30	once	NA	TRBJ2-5	CAWSVMSAFQETQYF	TGTGCCTGGAGTGTAATGAGCGCTTTCCAAGAGACCCAGTACTTC
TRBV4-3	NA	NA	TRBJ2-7	CASSRRPGTPDSYEQYF	TGCGCCAGCAGCCGCCGACCCGGGACACCAGACTCCTACGAGCAGTACTTC
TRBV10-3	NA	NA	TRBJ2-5	CAISHRTEETQYF	TGTGCCATCAGCCACCGGACAGAAGAGACCCAGTACTTC
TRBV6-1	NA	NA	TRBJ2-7	CASGRSSYEQYF	TGTGCCAGCGGGAGGAGCAGCTACGAGCAGTACTTC
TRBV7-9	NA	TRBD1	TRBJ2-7	CASSFIGTDSYEQYF	TGTGCCAGCAGCTTTATTGGGACAGATTCCTACGAGCAGTACTTC
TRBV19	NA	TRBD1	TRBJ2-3	CASSPPRTGRADTQYF	TGTGCCAGTAGTCCTCCGCGGACAGGTCGGGCAGATACGCAGTATTTT
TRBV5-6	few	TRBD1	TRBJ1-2	CASSTSGTGNYGYTF	TGTGCCAGCAGCACCTCCGGGACAGGGAACTATGGCTACACCTTC
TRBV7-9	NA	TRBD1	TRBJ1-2	CASSLTGGYGYTF	TGTGCCAGCAGCCTCACAGGGGGTTATGGCTACACCTTC
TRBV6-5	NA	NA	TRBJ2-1	CASRQLHEQFF	TGTGCCAGCAGACAATTACATGAGCAGTTCTTC
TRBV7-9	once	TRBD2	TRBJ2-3	CASSFPLAGESTDTQYF	TGTGCCAGCAGCTTCCCCCTAGCGGGGGAAAGCACAGATACGCAGTATTTT
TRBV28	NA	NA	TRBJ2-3	CASSIWRAHTGDTQYF	TGTGCCAGCAGTATCTGGCGGGCCCATACGGGGGATACGCAGTATTTT
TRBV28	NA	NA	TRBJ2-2	CASKLQGNTGELFF	TGTGCCAGCAAATTACAGGGGAACACCGGGGAGCTGTTTTTT
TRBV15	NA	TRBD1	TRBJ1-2	CATSRPSTGDGLGGYTF	TGTGCCACCAGCAGACCCAGTACAGGGGATGGGCTTGGTGGCTACACCTTC
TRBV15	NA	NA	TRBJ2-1	CATSEAESSYNEQFF	TGTGCCACCAGCGAAGCGGAGAGCTCCTACAATGAGCAGTTCTTC
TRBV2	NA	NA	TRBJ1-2	CASSERTEISGYTF	TGTGCCAGCAGTGAACGGACAGAAATTTCTGGCTACACCTTC
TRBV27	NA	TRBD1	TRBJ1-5	CASSRQGLDQPQHF	TGTGCCAGTTCAAGACAGGGGCTAGATCAGCCCCAGCATTTT